This TCR beta chain derives from a study of breast tumors, draining lymph nodes, adjacent tissues. Study-wide findings and caveats: The data were judged consistent with most tumor T cells coming from lymph node and expanding in tumor. Compared with basal-like, luminal-like tumors shared significantly more repertoire with nontumor tissue. That most tumor T cells come from lymph nodes remained unproven. Tumor TCR diversity was below lymph nodes but above nontumor tissue.

One entry per CDR3 protein results from TCRdb running MiXCR on the multiplex PCR reads. Found here are about 21,000 distinct CDR3 sequences, roughly two fifths of them singletons; the top ten hold about 24%. CDR3 length: 13 amino acids. Germline-derived CDR1 and CDR2 are SNHLY and FYNNEI. V was shortened by 6 bases and J by 5 bases, with 11 bases between the two germline ends. Note on this clonotype: Its antigen is not known.

The TCR was taken from a female donor with breast cancer. Some clones in this sample may be carry-over from other donors' samples. The J gene is TRBJ2-1, the V gene TRBV2, with D possibly TRBD1 on 5 matching bases. Sequenced: breast tumor tissue. The CDR3 is CASSRETNNEQFF. CDR3 sequence (DNA): TGTGCCAGCAGCAGGGAAACGAACAATGAGCAGTTCTTC.